The 22 T cell receptor beta chains in this list originate from one sample, sequenced in a study of Graves' ophthalmopathy and Graves' hyperthyroidism. For repertoire sequencing, the TCR beta CDR3 regions were amplified from RNA transcripts. Second-round multiplex PCR followed a first-round RT-PCR using HTBI primers. In TCRdb, the multiplex PCR reads were re-called with MiXCR into one record per CDR3 protein. The sample has approximately 150,000 distinct CDR3 sequences; around 40% are singletons. The sample consisted of peripheral blood. Receptor source: a man under 40 with Graves' ophthalmopathy.

This chain joins TRBV20-1 and TRBJ2-7; 15 bases match TRBD2. The J segment lost 4 bases and the V segment lost 5 bases, leaving 6 bases of the junction unmatched. The CDR3 extends over 15 amino acids. Germline CDR1 reads DFQATT; CDR2 reads SNEGSKA (reference sequence). The CDR3 sequence: CSARTGTSGRYEQYF. In nucleotides, the CDR3 is TGCAGTGCTCGGACCGGGACTAGCGGGAGGTACGAGCAGTACTTC.

This clonotype has a count of ten or more. This chain uses TRBV20-1 with TRBJ2-7, with D perhaps assigned TRBD1 or TRBD2 (6 bases each). CDR1 DFQATT and CDR2 SNEGSKA come from the germline V gene (reference sequence). The CDR3 extends over 13 amino acids. Trimming took off 3 bases at V and 6 bases at J, with 15 bases between the two ends. CDR3 residues: CSASLWGAVEQYF. As DNA, the CDR3 is TGCAGTGCTAGTTTGTGGGGGGCTGTCGAGCAGTACTTC.

V gene TRBV2 combines with J gene TRBJ2-5; unclear D gene. CDR3 length equals 14 residues. V lost 4 bases and J 1 base, leaving 10 bases between the germline ends. Germline assignment: CDR1 SNHLY and CDR2 FYNNEI. The DNA for the CDR3 is TGTGCCAGCAGTGCCACATCAGTCCAAGAGACCCAGTACTTC. It codes for CASSATSVQETQYF. Supplemented by reference TRBV2 and TRBJ2-5, the full variable domain reads EPEVTQTPSHQVTQMGQEVILRCVPISNHLYFYWYRQILGQKVEFLVSFYNNEISEKSEIFDDQFSVERPDGSNFTLKIRSTKLEDSAMYFCASSATSVQETQYFGPGTRLLVL.

The chain joins TRBV20-1 to TRBJ2-7; D is ambiguous. The CDR3 is 14 residues long. Germline values: CDR1 DFQATT, CDR2 SNEGSKA (reference sequence). The V end was cut by 5 bases, the J end by 0 bases, with 14 bases between. The CDR3 loop reads CSAETDPSSYEQYF. The CDR3 DNA reads TGCAGTGCTGAAACGGATCCTAGCTCCTACGAGCAGTACTTC.

This clonotype was seen at least ten times. V and J are TRBV4-1 and TRBJ2-7; 7 positions match TRBD1. With V trimmed by 0 bases and J by 1 base, 6 bases remained unmatched. Germline CDR1 and CDR2: MGHRA and YSYEKL. This CDR3 has 16 residues. The chain's CDR3 is CASSQDEGTASYEQYF. The CDR3 coding sequence is TGCGCCAGCAGCCAAGATGAGGGGACAGCTTCCTACGAGCAGTACTTC.

This clonotype was detected many times. The rearrangement uses TRBV2 and TRBJ1-1; perhaps TRBD1 as D (5 bases). Germline V gene data show CDR1 as SNHLY and CDR2 as FYNNEI. V lost 2 bases, J lost 1 base, and 11 bases lay in between. This CDR3 is 15 amino acids long. DNA of the CDR3: TGTGCCAGCAGTGAACTAGGGGAGGGGAACACTGAAGCTTTCTTT. Its protein product is CASSELGEGNTEAFF.

This clonotype was seen many times. This chain uses TRBV15 with TRBJ1-5; D not certain. The germline V and J ends were trimmed by 1 base and 6 bases, with 4 bases remaining between them. Per germline, CDR1 LNHNV and CDR2 YYDKDF (reference sequence). There are 12 residues in the CDR3. This CDR3 reads CATSRGGQPQHF. The CDR3 region has the DNA TGTGCCACCAGCAGAGGCGGTCAGCCCCAGCATTTT.

The chain links TRBV6-1 to TRBJ1-1; no clear D gene. Looked up from germline, CDR1 is MNHNS and CDR2 is SASEGT. The CDR3 spans 13 residues. V lost 5 bases, J lost 0 bases, and 7 bases lay in between. The CDR3 DNA reads TGTGCCAGCAGTCCTACCATGAACACTGAAGCTTTCTTT. Translation: CASSPTMNTEAFF.

This clonotype has more than one count but fewer than ten. The chain carries TRBV12-3 or TRBV12-4 and TRBJ2-5; 8 bases line up with TRBD2. The ends lost 3 bases at V and 1 base at J; junction bases unmatched: 7. The CDR3 is 16 residues long. The CDR3 loop reads CASSFVSGTPQETQYF. CDR3 coding DNA: TGTGCCAGCAGTTTTGTTAGCGGGACGCCCCAAGAGACCCAGTACTTC.

This clonotype was detected many times. The rearrangement uses TRBV2 and TRBJ2-2, with D possibly being TRBD2 (6 bases). Germline values: CDR1 SNHLY, CDR2 FYNNEI. V shed 6 bases and J shed 8 bases, with 10 bases lying between them. CDR3 length: 12 residues. The CDR3 region is CASRPRGGELFF. CDR3 sequence (DNA): TGTGCCAGCAGACCCCGGGGGGGGGAGCTGTTTTTT.

This clonotype was found many times. The chain employs TRBV2 and TRBJ1-2; 9 positions agree with TRBD1. V lost 3 bases, J lost 4 bases, and 6 bases stayed unmatched. The CDR3 is 15 amino acids. CDR1 and CDR2 from the germline V gene are SNHLY and FYNNEI. CDR3 amino acids: CASSEGTGRVYGYTF. The CDR3 nucleotides read TGTGCCAGCAGTGAGGGGACAGGGAGAGTCTATGGCTACACCTTC.

The chain joins TRBV11-2 to TRBJ1-1, with TRBD1 identical over 8 bases. V was pared by 5 bases and J by 6 bases, with 14 bases of the junction left unmatched. Germline values: CDR1 SGHAT, CDR2 FQNNGV. The CDR3 length is 16 residues. CDR3 nucleotides: TGTGCCAGCAGCCCATCGGACAGGGTGGGTAGCGCTGAAGCTTTCTTT. Encoded protein: CASSPSDRVGSAEAFF.

This clonotype was detected only a few times. In DNA, the CDR3 is TGCAGCGTTTCGGGGCCCGAGGGCGAGCAGTACTTC. Encoded protein: CSVSGPEGEQYF. This chain connects TRBV29-1 to TRBJ2-7; D is perhaps TRBD1 or TRBD2 (5 bases each). Trimming took 5 bases from V and 6 from J, leaving 14 bases between them. This CDR3 is built from 12 residues. Germline CDR1 reads SQVTM; CDR2 reads ANQGSEA.

A few counts support this clonotype. This sequence joins TRBV7-3 and TRBJ1-2; D call uncertain. Germline CDR1 reads SGHTA; CDR2 reads FQGTGA. Trimming shortened V by 4 bases and J by 6 bases, and 12 bases separated the two germline ends. The CDR3 is 13 residues long. DNA of the CDR3: TGTGCCAGCAGCTCGCAGCCGGGAGATGGCTACACCTTC. Protein product: CASSSQPGDGYTF.

This clonotype came up many times. The V and J genes are TRBV5-1 and TRBJ1-2; TRBD1 agrees at 9 bases. V trimming: 4 bases; J trimming: 2 bases; junction bases outside the gene matches: 6. CDR3 length: 15 residues. Germline CDR1 and CDR2: SGHRS and YFSETQ. CDR3 in amino acids: CASSNYRGHNYGYTF. The CDR3 DNA follows: TGCGCCAGCAGCAACTACAGGGGGCACAACTATGGCTACACCTTC.

The chain has TRBV7-2 and TRBJ2-2; either TRBD1 or TRBD2 may fit D (5 bases each). CDR3 size: 14 residues. CDR1 and CDR2 (germline): SGHTA, FQGNSA. Trimming removed 5 bases at V and 6 bases at J, with 13 bases between. The CDR3 DNA reads as TGTGCCAGCAGCCTTAGCTGGGGGTCCGGGGAGCTGTTTTTT. Encoded protein: CASSLSWGSGELFF.

At least ten counts were recorded for this clonotype. The chain links TRBV20-1 to TRBJ2-2; TRBD2 aligns across 9 bases. Germline lookup yields CDR1 DFQATT and CDR2 SNEGSKA (reference sequence). This CDR3 is built from 18 residues. Losses at the gene ends were 1 base for V and 7 bases for J; bases not matched to a gene: 16. The DNA of the CDR3 is TGCAGTGCTAGAGCCCCGCGGGGCGGGAGGGCCTCTGTCGGGGAGCTGTTTTTT. Its protein product is CSARAPRGGRASVGELFF.

This clonotype was counted at least ten times. The genes are TRBV20-1 and TRBJ2-7, with D perhaps assigned TRBD1 or TRBD2 (5 bases each). Germline V gene sequence: CDR1 DFQATT, CDR2 SNEGSKA (reference sequence). There are 13 residues in the CDR3. V was clipped by 5 bases and J by 2 bases, with 13 bases between them. In DNA, the CDR3 is TGCAGTGCTTCCCCGGGGACCCCCTACGAGCAGTACTTC. It yields the protein CSASPGTPYEQYF.

This clonotype was recorded many times. The J gene is TRBJ1-2, the V gene TRBV6-2 or TRBV6-3; no definite D call. Germline values: CDR1 MNHEY, CDR2 SVGEGT. Trimming removed 2 bases from V and 6 bases from J, with 7 bases in between. There are 12 residues in the CDR3. CDR3 sequence reads: CASSYGSDGYTF. Written as DNA, the CDR3 is TGTGCCAGCAGTTACGGCTCGGATGGCTACACCTTC.

In its sample, this clonotype was seen many times. This chain links TRBV7-2 with TRBJ1-1; 7 nucleotides line up with TRBD1. V lost 5 bases, J lost 4 bases, and 10 bases stayed unmatched. Germline-derived CDR1 and CDR2 are SGHTA and FQGNSA. This CDR3 spans 15 amino acids. The DNA of the CDR3 is TGTGCCAGCAGCGTAACACAGGGGCTAGGCACTGAAGCTTTCTTT. This sequence encodes CASSVTQGLGTEAFF.

This clonotype was picked up many times. The J gene is TRBJ2-2, the V gene TRBV6-1; TRBD2 matches 15 bases. The germline CDR1 and CDR2 sequences are MNHNS and SASEGT. V shed 10 bases, J shed 6 bases, and the junction held 3 bases outside the gene matches. The CDR3 spans 14 residues. The CDR3 loop reads CATRTSGRAGELFF. DNA of the CDR3: TGTGCCACCCGGACTAGCGGGAGGGCCGGGGAGCTGTTTTTT.

This clonotype appeared many times. The chain has TRBV27 and TRBJ2-7; TRBD2 might be the D (6 bases). V lost 2 bases, J lost 0 bases, and 11 bases lay in between. CDR1 is MNHEY, CDR2 SMNVEV, per germline (reference sequence). The CDR3 extends over 15 amino acids. The CDR3 is CASSLGGGPSYEQYF. CDR3 DNA sequence: TGTGCCAGCAGTTTAGGGGGAGGCCCCTCCTACGAGCAGTACTTC.